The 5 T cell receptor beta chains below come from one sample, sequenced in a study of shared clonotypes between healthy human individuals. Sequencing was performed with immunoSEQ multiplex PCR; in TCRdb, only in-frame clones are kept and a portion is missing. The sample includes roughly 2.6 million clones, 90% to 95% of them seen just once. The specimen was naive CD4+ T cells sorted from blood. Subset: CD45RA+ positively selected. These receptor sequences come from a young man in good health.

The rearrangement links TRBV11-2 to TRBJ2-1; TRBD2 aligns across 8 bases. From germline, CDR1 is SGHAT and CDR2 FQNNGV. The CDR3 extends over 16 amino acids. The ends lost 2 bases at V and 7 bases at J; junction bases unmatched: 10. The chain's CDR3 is CASSLTGGRFGNEQFF. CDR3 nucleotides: TGTGCCAGCAGCTTAACGGGAGGGAGGTTCGGGAATGAGCAGTTCTTC.

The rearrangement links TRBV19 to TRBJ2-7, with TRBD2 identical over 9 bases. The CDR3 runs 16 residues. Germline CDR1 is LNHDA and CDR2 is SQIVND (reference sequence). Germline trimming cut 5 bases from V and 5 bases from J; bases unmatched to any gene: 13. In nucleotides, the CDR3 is TGTGCCAGTAGTCCCGTAGCGCTAGCGGGATTAAACGAGCAGTACTTC. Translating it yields CASSPVALAGLNEQYF.

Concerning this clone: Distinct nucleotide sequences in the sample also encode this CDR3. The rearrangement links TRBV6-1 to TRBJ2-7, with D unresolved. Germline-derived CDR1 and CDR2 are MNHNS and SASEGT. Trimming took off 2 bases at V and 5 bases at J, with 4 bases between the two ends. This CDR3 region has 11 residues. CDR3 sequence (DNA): TGTGCCAGCAGTGAAAGGAACGAGCAGTACTTC. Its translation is CASSERNEQYF.

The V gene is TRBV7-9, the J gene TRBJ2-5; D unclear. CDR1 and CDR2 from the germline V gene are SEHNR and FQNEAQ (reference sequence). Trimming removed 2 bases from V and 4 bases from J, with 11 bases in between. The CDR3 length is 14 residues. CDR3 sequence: CASSLSPALETQYF. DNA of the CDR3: TGTGCCAGCAGCTTATCCCCCGCGTTAGAGACCCAGTACTTC.

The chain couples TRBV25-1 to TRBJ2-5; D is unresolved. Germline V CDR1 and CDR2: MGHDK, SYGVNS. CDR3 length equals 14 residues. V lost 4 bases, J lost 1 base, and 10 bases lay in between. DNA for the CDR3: TGTGCCAGCAGTGCAGGACGTATCCAAGAGACCCAGTACTTC. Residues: CASSAGRIQETQYF.